This TCR beta chain was retrieved from a study of cytotoxic CD8 clonotypes in ibrutinib-treated CLL (dated by TCRdb to about 2021). Regarding the complete study: The cohort was composed of approximately 11 relapsed/refractory and roughly 15 treatment-naive patients; IGHV unmutated status was identified in roughly 17 patients. The response samples were drawn at a median of approximately 12 months into treatment, with a range of about 6 to 36 months. Responses were partial in roughly 24 patients and complete in 2; after median about 68 months follow-up, about 14 stayed in remission and approximately twelve progressed. An average of roughly 270,000 productive templates and about 100,000 productive rearrangements was obtained per sample. Cryopreserved peripheral blood mononuclear cells were collected before treatment, at response, and at either disease progression or sustained remission. All remission and progressive disease samples were collected while patients were still receiving ibrutinib. Longitudinal samples were obtainable from about 30% of the roughly 86 participants in the trial.

Summary of the overall study and its limitations: At baseline, clonality was higher than in age-matched healthy donors and showed a strong correlation with circulating CD8+ T-cell counts. Clonality rose at ibrutinib response, remained stable during sustained remission, and dropped back toward baseline at progression. Sustained-remission and progressing patients did not have matched sampling times, and lymph node repertoires were not examined. Public clonotypes were rare and either contracted or stayed stable during treatment, and the rise in clonality at ibrutinib response reflected the expansion of private clonotypes.

Concerning this clone: The target of this receptor is not known. Per-base qualities were not stored, and no clone one base away is much larger.

The junction shows trimming of 3 bases on V and 7 bases on J, plus 23 bases between the germline ends. CDR1 and CDR2, looked up from the germline V gene (reference sequence), are SGHNT and YYREEE. Taken from cysteine to phenylalanine, the CDR3 has 16 residues. Of the read, only the CDR3 DNA is kept; its 48 bases are in frame from base 1. Each clonotype received, on average, roughly 9.6x coverage in deep resolution sequencing performed on a MiSeq, where the target depth lay between 1 in 1 million and 1 in 200,000 T cells. The immunoSEQ hsTCRB Kit was used to generate the TCR beta libraries. The authors' analysis ran thus. The data were analyzed with ImmunoSEQ Analyzer and ImmunoSEQ Data Assistant, and V, D and J gene assignments followed IMGT definitions. Clonality, which ranges from 0 to 1, was calculated as one minus the normalized Shannon entropy of productive rearrangement frequencies. Only overrepresented clonotypes making up at least 0.05% of the repertoire of each patient were included in the public clonotype analysis. Repertoires from about a dozen age-matched healthy donors in immuneACCESS were used as clonality controls. TCRdb provides this immuneACCESS table in a form limited to in-frame rearrangements. Some clones are lacking; in checked studies, under half of them reflect an unresolved V gene, and why the rest are absent is not known. D and trimming come from the DNA, and the V and J calls and clone size come from that table. The sample has more than 200,000 clones on record, 70% of them singletons. The ten biggest clones cover 15% of the sample.

The label giving this sample's time point can be read as: around 25 months on ibrutinib. Roughly 2 micrograms of genomic DNA were extracted from cryopreserved PBMCs for TCR beta library preparation. Longitudinal blood samples from CLL patients receiving ibrutinib monotherapy were subjected to high-throughput TCR beta sequencing. The patients took part in an open-label, single-center phase 2 trial of ibrutinib monotherapy. This specimen was PBMCs, taken after 24 months of ibrutinib treatment. In this chain, TRBV5-4 is recombined with TRBJ2-7, with TRBD2 tentatively as D gene (6 bases match). The receptor was isolated from a human donor with chronic lymphocytic leukemia. The DNA is TGTGCCAGCAGCTCTTCCCTAATAGCGGAGCCAGGGGAGCAGTACTTC. This translates into CASSSSLIAEPGEQYF.